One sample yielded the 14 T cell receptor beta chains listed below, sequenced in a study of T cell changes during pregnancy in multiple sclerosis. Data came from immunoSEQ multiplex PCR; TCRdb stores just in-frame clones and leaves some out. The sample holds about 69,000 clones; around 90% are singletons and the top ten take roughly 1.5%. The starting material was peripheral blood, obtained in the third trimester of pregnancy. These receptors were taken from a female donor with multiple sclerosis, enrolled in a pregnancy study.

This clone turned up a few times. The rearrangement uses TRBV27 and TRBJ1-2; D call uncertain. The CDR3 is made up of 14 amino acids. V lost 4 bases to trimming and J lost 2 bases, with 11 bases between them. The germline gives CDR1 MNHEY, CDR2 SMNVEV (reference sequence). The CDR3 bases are TGTGCCAGCAGTTCGACAAAATTAAACTATGGCTACACCTTC. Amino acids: CASSSTKLNYGYTF.

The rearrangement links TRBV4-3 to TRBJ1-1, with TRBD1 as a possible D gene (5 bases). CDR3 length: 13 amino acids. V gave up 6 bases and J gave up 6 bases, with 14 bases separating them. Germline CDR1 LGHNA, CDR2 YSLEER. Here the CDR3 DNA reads TGCGCCAGCAGACTTGAGTGGGGGGCTGAAGCTTTCTTT. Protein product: CASRLEWGAEAFF.

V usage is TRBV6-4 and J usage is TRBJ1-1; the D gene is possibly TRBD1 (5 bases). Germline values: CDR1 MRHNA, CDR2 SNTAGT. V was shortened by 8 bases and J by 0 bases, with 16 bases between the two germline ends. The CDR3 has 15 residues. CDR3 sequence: CASQPGAGMNTEAFF. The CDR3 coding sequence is TGTGCCAGCCAGCCTGGGGCAGGCATGAACACTGAAGCTTTCTTT.

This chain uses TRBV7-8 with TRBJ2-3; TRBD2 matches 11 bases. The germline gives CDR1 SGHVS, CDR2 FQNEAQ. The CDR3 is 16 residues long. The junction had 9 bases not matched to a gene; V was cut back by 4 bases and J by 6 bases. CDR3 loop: CASSSPSGGPWDTQYF. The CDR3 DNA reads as TGTGCCAGCAGCTCCCCTAGCGGGGGGCCCTGGGATACGCAGTATTTT. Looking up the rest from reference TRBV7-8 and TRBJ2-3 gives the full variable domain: GAGVSQSPRYKVAKRGQDVALRCDPISGHVSLFWYQQALGQGPEFLTYFQNEAQLDKSGLPSDRFFAERPEGSVSTLKIQRTQQEDSAVYLCASSSPSGGPWDTQYFGPGTRLTVL.

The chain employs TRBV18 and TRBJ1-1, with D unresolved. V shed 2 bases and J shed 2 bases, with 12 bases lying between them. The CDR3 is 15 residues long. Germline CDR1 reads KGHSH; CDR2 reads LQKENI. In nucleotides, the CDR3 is TGTGCCAGCTCACCAGTGTCTGGCGGTAACACTGAAGCTTTCTTT. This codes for CASSPVSGGNTEAFF.

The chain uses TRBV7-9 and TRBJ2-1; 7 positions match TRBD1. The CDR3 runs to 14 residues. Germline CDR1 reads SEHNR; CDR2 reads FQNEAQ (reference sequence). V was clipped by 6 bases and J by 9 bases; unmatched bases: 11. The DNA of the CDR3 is TGTGCCAGCAGTTACACACCGAGGGACAGTGAGCAGTTCTTC. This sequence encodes CASSYTPRDSEQFF.

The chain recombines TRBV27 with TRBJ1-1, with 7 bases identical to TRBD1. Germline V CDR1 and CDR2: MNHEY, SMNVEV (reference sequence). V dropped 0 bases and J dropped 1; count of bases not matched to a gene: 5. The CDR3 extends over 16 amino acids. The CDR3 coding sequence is TGTGCCAGCAGTTTATCGTCCAGGACAGGGAACACTGAAGCTTTCTTT. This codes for CASSLSSRTGNTEAFF.

In DNA, the CDR3 is TGTGCCAGCAGCTCGGCGGGACGTCTACCCGGGGAGCTGTTTTTT. Translated: CASSSAGRLPGELFF. The chain carries TRBV7-9 and TRBJ2-2; a possible D gene is TRBD2 (6 bases). From germline, CDR1 is SEHNR and CDR2 FQNEAQ (reference sequence). V lost 4 bases, J lost 6 bases, and 15 bases lay in between. This CDR3 contains 15 residues.

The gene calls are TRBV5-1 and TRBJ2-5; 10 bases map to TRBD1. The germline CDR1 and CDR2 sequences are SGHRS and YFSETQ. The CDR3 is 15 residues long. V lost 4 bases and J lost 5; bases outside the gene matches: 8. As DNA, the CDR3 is TGCGCCAGCAGCGCGTTGACAGGGGGCCGGGAGACCCAGTACTTC. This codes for CASSALTGGRETQYF.

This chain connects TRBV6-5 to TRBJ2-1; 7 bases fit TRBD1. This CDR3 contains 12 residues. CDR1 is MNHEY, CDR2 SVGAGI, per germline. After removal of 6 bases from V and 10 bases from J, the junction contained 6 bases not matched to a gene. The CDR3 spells CASSTGDREQFF. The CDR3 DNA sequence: TGTGCCAGCAGCACAGGGGATCGGGAGCAGTTCTTC.

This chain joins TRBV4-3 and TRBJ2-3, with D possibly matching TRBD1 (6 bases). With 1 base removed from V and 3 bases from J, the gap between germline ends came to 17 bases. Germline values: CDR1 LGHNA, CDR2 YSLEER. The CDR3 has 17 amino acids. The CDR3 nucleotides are TGCGCCAGCAGCCAAGTGTCATTAGGCAGGGGAACAGATACGCAGTATTTT. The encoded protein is CASSQVSLGRGTDTQYF.

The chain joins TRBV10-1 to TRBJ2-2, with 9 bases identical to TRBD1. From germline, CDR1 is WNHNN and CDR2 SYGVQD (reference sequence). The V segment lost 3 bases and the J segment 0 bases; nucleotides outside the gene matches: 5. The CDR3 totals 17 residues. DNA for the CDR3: TGCGCCAGCAGTGACTCTGACAGGGGGTCGAACACCGGGGAGCTGTTTTTT. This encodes CASSDSDRGSNTGELFF.

The CDR3 reads CASSVKGAYYGYTF. DNA for the CDR3: TGTGCCAGCAGTGTGAAGGGAGCATACTATGGCTACACCTTC. The V and J genes are TRBV25-1 and TRBJ1-2; D is unclear. CDR1 and CDR2 (germline): MGHDK, SYGVNS. There are 14 residues in the CDR3. V lost 4 bases and J lost 3, with 12 bases in between.

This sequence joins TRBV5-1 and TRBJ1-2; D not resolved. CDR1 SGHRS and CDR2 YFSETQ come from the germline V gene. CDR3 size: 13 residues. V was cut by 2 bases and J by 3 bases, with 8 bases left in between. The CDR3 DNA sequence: TGCGCCAGCAGCTTTGAGGGCGACTATGGCTACACCTTC. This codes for CASSFEGDYGYTF.